This T cell receptor (beta chain) derives from a study of patients and donors after allogeneic stem cell transplantation. MiXCR, run by TCRdb on the RT-PCR reads, gives a single entry per CDR3 protein. The data show approximately 200,000 distinct CDR3 sequences, with around 41% seen just once and around 35% held by the top ten. The sample consisted of blood, either unsorted or a sorted T cell fraction (not recorded which). This clonotype was sampled from a human donor who was either an allogeneic HSCT recipient or a stem cell or donor lymphocyte infusion donor (not recorded which). It is not recorded whose cells these are; they may come from a transplant donor.

The CDR3 bases are TGCGCCAGCAGCTTATCTAGCGGGGATACCGGGGAGCTGTTTTTT. This gives the protein CASSLSSGDTGELFF. The chain recombines TRBV5-1 with TRBJ2-2, with 9 bases aligning to TRBD2. The CDR3 has 15 amino acids. V trimming: 2 bases; J trimming: 5 bases; junction bases outside the gene matches: 4. In germline, CDR1 is SGHRS, CDR2 YFSETQ.